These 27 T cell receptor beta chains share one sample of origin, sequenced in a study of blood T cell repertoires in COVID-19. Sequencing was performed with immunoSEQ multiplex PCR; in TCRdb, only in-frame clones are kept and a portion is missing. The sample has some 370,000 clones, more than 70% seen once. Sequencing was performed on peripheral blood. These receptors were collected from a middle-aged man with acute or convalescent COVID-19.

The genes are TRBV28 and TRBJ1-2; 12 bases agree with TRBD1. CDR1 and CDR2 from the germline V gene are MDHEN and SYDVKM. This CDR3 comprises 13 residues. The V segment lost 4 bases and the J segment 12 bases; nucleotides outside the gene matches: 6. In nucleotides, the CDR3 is TGTGCCAGCAGTTCCGGGACAGGGGGCAGTGACACCTTC. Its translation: CASSSGTGGSDTF.

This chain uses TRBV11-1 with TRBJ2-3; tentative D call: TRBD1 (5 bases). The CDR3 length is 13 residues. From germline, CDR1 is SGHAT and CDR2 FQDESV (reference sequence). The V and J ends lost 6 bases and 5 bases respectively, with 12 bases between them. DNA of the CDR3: TGTGCCAGCAGACAAAGGGGCCTAGATACGCAGTATTTT. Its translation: CASRQRGLDTQYF.

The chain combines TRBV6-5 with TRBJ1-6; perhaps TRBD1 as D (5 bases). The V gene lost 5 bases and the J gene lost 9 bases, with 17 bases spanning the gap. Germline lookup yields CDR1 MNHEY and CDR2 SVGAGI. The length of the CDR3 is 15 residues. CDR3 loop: CASSRPQGMGSPLHF. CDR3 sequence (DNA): TGTGCCAGCAGTCGCCCCCAGGGAATGGGTTCACCCCTCCACTTT.

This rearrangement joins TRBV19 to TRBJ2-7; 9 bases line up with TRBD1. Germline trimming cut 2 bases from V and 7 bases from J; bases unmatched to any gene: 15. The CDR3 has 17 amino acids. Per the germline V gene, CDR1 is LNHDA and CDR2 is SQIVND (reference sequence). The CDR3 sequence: CASSILGRTGARGEQYF. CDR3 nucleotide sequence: TGTGCCAGTAGTATACTCGGGAGGACAGGGGCGAGGGGGGAGCAGTACTTC.

In nucleotides, the CDR3 is TGTGCCAGCAGTTACTCGGGGGCTTTCAATGAAAAACTGTTTTTT. It is translated as CASSYSGAFNEKLFF. The chain links TRBV6-2 or TRBV6-3 to TRBJ1-4, with D perhaps matching TRBD1 (6 bases). There are 15 residues in the CDR3. V lost 0 bases and J lost 5, with 10 bases in between. The germline V gene encodes CDR1 MNHEY and CDR2 SVGEGT.

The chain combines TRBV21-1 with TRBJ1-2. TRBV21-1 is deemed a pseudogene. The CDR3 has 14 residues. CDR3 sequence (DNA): TGTGCCAGCAGCAAAGAAGGGGGGGCCTATGGCTACACCTTC. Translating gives CASSKEGGAYGYTF.

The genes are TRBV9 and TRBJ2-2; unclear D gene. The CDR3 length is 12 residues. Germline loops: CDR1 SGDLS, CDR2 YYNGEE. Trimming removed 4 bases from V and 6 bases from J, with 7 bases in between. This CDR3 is CASSFTPGELFF. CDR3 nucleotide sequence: TGTGCCAGCAGCTTTACTCCCGGGGAGCTGTTTTTT. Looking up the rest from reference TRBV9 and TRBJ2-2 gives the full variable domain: DSGVTQTPKHLITATGQRVTLRCSPRSGDLSVYWYQQSLDQGLQFLIQYYNGEERAKGNILERFSAQQFPDLHSELNLSSLELGDSALYFCASSFTPGELFFGEGSRLTVL.

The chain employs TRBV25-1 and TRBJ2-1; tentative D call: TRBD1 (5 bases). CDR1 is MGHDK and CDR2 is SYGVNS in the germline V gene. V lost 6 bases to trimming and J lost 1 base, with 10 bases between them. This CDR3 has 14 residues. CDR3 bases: TGTGCCAGCAGAGACAGCAATTCCTACAATGAGCAGTTCTTC. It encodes CASRDSNSYNEQFF.

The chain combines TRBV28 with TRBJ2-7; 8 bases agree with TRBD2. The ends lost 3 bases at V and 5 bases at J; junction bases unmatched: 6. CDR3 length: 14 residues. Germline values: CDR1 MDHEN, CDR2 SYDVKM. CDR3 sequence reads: CASSFTGGIDEQYF. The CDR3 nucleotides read TGTGCCAGCAGTTTTACGGGAGGGATCGACGAGCAGTACTTC.

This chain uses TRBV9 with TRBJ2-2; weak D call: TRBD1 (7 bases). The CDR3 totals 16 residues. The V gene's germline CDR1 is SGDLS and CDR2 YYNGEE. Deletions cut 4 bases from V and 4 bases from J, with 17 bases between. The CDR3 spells CASSPKTGRTTGELFF. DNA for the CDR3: TGTGCCAGCAGCCCCAAGACAGGGAGGACCACCGGGGAGCTGTTTTTT.

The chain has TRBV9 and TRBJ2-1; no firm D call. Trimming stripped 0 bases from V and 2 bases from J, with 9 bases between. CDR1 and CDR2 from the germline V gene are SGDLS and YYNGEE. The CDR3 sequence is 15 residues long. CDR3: CASSVDGSPYNEQFF. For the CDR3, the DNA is TGTGCCAGCAGCGTAGATGGTAGTCCCTACAATGAGCAGTTCTTC.

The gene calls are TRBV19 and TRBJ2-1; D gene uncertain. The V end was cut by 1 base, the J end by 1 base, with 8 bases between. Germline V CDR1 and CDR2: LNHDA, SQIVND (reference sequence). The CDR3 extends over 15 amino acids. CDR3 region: CASSIVELSYNEQFF. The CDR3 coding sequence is TGTGCCAGTAGTATAGTGGAGTTATCCTACAATGAGCAGTTCTTC. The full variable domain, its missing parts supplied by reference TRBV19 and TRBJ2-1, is DGGITQSPKYLFRKEGQNVTLSCEQNLNHDAMYWYRQDPGQGLRLIYYSQIVNDFQKGDIAEGYSVSREKKESFPLTVTSAQKNPTAFYLCASSIVELSYNEQFFGPGTRLTVL.

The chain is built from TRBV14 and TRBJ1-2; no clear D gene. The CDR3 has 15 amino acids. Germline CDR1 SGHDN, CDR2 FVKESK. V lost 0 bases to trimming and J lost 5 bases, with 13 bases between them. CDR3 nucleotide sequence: TGTGCCAGCAGCCAAGAAACGGCCATCGGGTATGGCTACACCTTC. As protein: CASSQETAIGYGYTF.

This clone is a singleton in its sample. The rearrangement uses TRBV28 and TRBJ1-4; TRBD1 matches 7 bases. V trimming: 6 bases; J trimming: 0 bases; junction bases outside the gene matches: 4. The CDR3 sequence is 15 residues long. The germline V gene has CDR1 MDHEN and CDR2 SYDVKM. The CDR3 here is CASRQGTATNEKLFF. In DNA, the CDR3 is TGTGCCAGCAGACAAGGGACAGCAACTAATGAAAAACTGTTTTTT.

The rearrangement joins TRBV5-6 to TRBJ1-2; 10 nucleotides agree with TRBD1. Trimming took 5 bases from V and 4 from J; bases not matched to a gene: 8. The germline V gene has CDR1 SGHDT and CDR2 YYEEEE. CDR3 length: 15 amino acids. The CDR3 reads CASSSGDRGAYGYTF. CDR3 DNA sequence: TGTGCCAGCAGTTCTGGGGACAGGGGCGCCTATGGCTACACCTTC.

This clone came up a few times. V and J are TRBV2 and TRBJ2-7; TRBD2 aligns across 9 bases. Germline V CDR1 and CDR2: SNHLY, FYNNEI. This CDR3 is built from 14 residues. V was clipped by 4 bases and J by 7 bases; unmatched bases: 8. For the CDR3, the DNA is TGTGCCAGCAGTGTGCTAGCGGGACCGGGAGAGCAGTACTTC. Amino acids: CASSVLAGPGEQYF. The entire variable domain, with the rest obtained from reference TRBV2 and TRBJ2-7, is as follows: EPEVTQTPSHQVTQMGQEVILRCVPISNHLYFYWYRQILGQKVEFLVSFYNNEISEKSEIFDDQFSVERPDGSNFTLKIRSTKLEDSAMYFCASSVLAGPGEQYFGPGTRLTVT.

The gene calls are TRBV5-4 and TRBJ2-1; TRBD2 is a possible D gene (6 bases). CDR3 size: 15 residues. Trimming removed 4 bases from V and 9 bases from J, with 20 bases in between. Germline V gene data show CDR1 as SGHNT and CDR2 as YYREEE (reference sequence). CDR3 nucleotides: TGTGCCAGCAGCACGGGACTGACTCAGGCGACTGAGCAGTTCTTC. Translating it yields CASSTGLTQATEQFF.

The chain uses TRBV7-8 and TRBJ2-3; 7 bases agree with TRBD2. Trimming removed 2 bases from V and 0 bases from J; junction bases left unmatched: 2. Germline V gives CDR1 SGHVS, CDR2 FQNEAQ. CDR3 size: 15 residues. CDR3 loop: CASSLWRESTDTQYF. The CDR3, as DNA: TGTGCCAGCAGCTTATGGCGGGAGAGCACAGATACGCAGTATTTT.

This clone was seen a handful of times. The CDR3, as DNA: TGTGCCAGCAGTCCGAGACTTCCGGGACAGGGGAATGAAAAACTGTTTTTT. It codes for CASSPRLPGQGNEKLFF. This rearrangement joins TRBV6-6 to TRBJ1-4; 10 bases agree with TRBD1. The germline V gene has CDR1 MNHNY and CDR2 SVGAGI (reference sequence). After removal of 5 bases from V and 5 bases from J, the junction contained 11 bases not matched to a gene. This CDR3 region has 17 residues.

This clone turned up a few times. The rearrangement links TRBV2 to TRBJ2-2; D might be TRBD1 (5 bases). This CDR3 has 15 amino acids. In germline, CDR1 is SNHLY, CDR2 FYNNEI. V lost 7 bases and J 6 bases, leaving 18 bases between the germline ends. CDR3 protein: CASNLQGGRPGELFF. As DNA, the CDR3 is TGTGCCAGCAACCTCCAGGGTGGGCGGCCCGGGGAGCTGTTTTTT.

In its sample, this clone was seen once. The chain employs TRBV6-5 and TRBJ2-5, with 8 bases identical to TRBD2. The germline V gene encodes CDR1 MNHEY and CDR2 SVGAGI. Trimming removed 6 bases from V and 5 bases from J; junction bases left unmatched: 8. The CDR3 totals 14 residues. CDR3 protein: CASSLSGGQETQYF. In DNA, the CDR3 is TGTGCCAGCAGCCTCTCGGGGGGGCAGGAGACCCAGTACTTC.

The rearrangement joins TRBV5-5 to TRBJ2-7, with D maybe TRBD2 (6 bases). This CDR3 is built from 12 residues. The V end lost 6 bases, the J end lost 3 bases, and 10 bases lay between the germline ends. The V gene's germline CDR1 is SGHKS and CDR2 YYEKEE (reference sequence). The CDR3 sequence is CASTMGGYEQYF. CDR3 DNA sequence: TGTGCCAGCACCATGGGGGGCTACGAGCAGTACTTC.

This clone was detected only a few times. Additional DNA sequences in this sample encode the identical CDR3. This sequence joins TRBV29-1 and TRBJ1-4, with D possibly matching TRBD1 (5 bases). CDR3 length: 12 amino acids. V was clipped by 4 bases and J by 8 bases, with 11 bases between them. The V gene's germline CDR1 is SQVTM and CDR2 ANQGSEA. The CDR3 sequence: CSVGGVGEKLFF. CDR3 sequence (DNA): TGCAGCGTTGGGGGGGTAGGAGAAAAACTGTTTTTT.

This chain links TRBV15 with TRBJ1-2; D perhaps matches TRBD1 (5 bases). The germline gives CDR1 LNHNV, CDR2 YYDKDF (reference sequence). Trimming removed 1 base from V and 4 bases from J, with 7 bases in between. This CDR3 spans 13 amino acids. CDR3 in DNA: TGTGCCACCAGCAGAGGGGGACTCTATGGCTACACCTTC. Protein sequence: CATSRGGLYGYTF.

The CDR3 DNA sequence: TGTGCCAGCAGCTTGGGCAGGGAGCAGTTCTTC. It specifies CASSLGREQFF. V usage is TRBV5-4 and J usage is TRBJ2-1; D ambiguous. Trimming left V 0 bases short and J 10 bases short, with 5 bases between. There are 11 residues in the CDR3. In germline, CDR1 is SGHNT, CDR2 YYREEE (reference sequence).

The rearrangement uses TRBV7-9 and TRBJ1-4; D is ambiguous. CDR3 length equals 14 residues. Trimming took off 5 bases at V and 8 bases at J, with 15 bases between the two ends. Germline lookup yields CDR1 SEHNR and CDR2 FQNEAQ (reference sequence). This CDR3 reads CASSATGLSEKLFF. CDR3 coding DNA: TGTGCCAGCAGCGCGACGGGGTTGTCCGAAAAACTGTTTTTT.

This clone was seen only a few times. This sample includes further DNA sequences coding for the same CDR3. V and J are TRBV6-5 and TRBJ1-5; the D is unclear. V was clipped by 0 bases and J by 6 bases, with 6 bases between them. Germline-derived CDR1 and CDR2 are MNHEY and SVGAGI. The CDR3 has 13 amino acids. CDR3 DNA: TGTGCCAGCAGTTACTCGACGGGTCAGCCCCAGCATTTT. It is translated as CASSYSTGQPQHF.